This T cell receptor beta chain was observed in a study of blood T cell repertoires in COVID-19 (TCRdb year 2020). With regard to the full study: Samples covering the acute and convalescent phases of COVID-19 were provided by collaborators in the United States, Italy and Spain. Where available, HLA class I and class II types were taken from metadata supplied by the sample provider and were not determined by assay-based typing. The prospective study material was composed of cDNA or gDNA derived from T cells, B-cell-depleted T cells, or PBMCs. A freely available public database, intended as a resource for researchers studying the immune response to SARS-CoV-2, is where the repertoires were released. Samples were obtained from the ongoing ImmuneRACE study (first 160 participants) and from 1,254 subjects provided by 6 global collaborators. A de-identified subject ID, COVID-19 status, age in years and sex were almost always included in the sample metadata. Deeply sampled blood TCRbeta repertoires from subjects exposed to, actively infected with, or recovered from COVID-19 were included in the dataset. What the study reported, not specific to this receptor: How much clinical and demographic metadata was included differed by source and by participant, and the metadata was provided uncurated.

TCRbeta CDR3 regions were amplified from genomic DNA by means of the immunoSEQ Assay, a bias-controlled multiplex PCR. For the original study's pipeline: Within the assay, amplification of reference gene primers was used to estimate how many nucleated cells each sample contained. To quantify the absolute abundance of each unique TCRbeta CDR3 rearrangement, sequence reads were collapsed and filtered. For each sample, productive Simpson clonality was calculated as the square root of Simpson's diversity index over productive rearrangements. The clones in this table, taken by TCRdb from immuneACCESS, are in-frame only. Not every clone is retained; where verified, under half of the shortfall comes from an unresolved V gene, and the cause of the rest is unknown. The V and J calls and clone size are taken from that table; D and trimming were inferred from the DNA. Across this sample there are about 84,000 clones, with approximately 80% seen only once. Over 6.5% of the sample lies in the top ten.

The CDR3 starts with the cysteine, ends with the phenylalanine, and has 15 residues. CDR3 DNA is the only sequence kept; it has 45 bases, read in frame from the first base. Germline trimming: 1 base from V, 5 bases from J; junction bases outside gene matches: 2. The germline V gene provides CDR1 SGHTA and CDR2 FQGNSA. In regard to this clone: Its antigen is unknown. No much larger clone exists at a distance of one base, and base qualities are not known.

The collaborating institutions used their own protocols to collect whole blood in K2EDTA tubes. For TCRbeta analysis, collaborators shipped samples as frozen whole blood, isolated PBMCs, or DNA extracted from either of those sample types. Sequencing input: peripheral blood. This TCR derives from a man in his sixties or seventies with acute or convalescent COVID-19. The sequence is built from TRBV7-2 and TRBJ1-5; TRBD1 agrees with 10 junctional bases. The nucleotides are TGTGCCAGCAGCTTAGGGACAGGGGGTGATCAGCCCCAGCATTTT. Its protein product is CASSLGTGGDQPQHF.